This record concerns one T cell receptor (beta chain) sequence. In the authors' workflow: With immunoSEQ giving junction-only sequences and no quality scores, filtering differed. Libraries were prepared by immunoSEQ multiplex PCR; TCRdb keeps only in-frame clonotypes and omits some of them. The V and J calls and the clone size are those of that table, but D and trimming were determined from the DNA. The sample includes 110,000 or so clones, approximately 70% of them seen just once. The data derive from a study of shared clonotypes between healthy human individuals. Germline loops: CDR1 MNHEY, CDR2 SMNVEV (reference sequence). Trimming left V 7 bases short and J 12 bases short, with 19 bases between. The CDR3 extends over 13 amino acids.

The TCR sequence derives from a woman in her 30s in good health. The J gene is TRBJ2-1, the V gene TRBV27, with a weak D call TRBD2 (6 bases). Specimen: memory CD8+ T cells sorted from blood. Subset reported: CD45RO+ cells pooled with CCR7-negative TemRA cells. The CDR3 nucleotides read TGTGCCAGCATCTCGGGACTCCCCGTTAGGCAGTTCTTC. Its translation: CASISGLPVRQFF.